A single sample gave rise to the 8 T cell receptor beta chains below, sequenced in a study of shared T cell receptors in the human thymus. Sequencing was performed with immunoSEQ multiplex PCR; in TCRdb, only in-frame clones are kept and a portion is missing. This table has 63,000 or so clones, roughly 95% appearing once. Input material: thymocytes. Receptors originate from a human donor.

The chain has TRBV28 and TRBJ2-1; D assignment may be TRBD1 or TRBD2 (5 bases each). Germline assignment: CDR1 MDHEN and CDR2 SYDVKM. This CDR3 contains 12 residues. Trimming cost V 8 bases and J 2 bases, with 7 bases left between them. Written as DNA, the CDR3 is TGTGCCAGCGGGGGAACCTACAATGAGCAGTTCTTC. Encoded protein: CASGGTYNEQFF.

The CDR3 region has the DNA TGTGCCAGCAGCCGGGGGGAGACAGCCCTCTACGAGCAGTACTTC. It encodes CASSRGETALYEQYF. This chain joins TRBV7-2 and TRBJ2-7, with TRBD2 matching 7 bases. V was clipped by 5 bases and J by 3 bases; unmatched bases: 10. CDR3 size: 15 residues. CDR1 is SGHTA and CDR2 is FQGNSA in the germline V gene.

The chain employs TRBV19 and TRBJ2-3, with TRBD2 identical over 10 bases. This CDR3 region has 17 residues. With V trimmed by 3 bases and J by 0 bases, 6 bases remained unmatched. The germline gives CDR1 LNHDA, CDR2 SQIVND (reference sequence). The CDR3 loop reads CASSIGTSESSTDTQYF. For the CDR3, the DNA is TGTGCCAGTAGTATTGGGACTAGCGAGTCTAGCACAGATACGCAGTATTTT.

This chain connects TRBV7-2 to TRBJ1-4, with 7 positions matching TRBD1. The CDR3 has 15 amino acids. The germline V gene has CDR1 SGHTA and CDR2 FQGNSA. V lost 5 bases and J lost 4; bases outside the gene matches: 7. Written as DNA, the CDR3 is TGTGCCAGCAGCCCCCGGGACAGTTATAATGAAAAACTGTTTTTT. Protein sequence: CASSPRDSYNEKLFF.

This chain connects TRBV4-1 to TRBJ1-5; D remains ambiguous. CDR3 length: 19 amino acids. The V gene lost 1 base and the J gene lost 1 base, with 20 bases spanning the gap. Germline V CDR1 and CDR2: MGHRA, YSYEKL. The CDR3 loop reads CASSQAHSMELSSNQPQHF. The CDR3 DNA reads as TGCGCCAGCAGCCAAGCGCATTCTATGGAGTTATCGAGCAATCAGCCCCAGCATTTT.

The CDR3 DNA sequence: TGTGCCAGCACCGGATTTAGGGGACAGTCCTATGGCTACACCTTC. Its protein product is CASTGFRGQSYGYTF. The chain has TRBV2 and TRBJ1-2, with 7 bases fitting TRBD1. The length of the CDR3 is 15 residues. Per germline, CDR1 SNHLY and CDR2 FYNNEI. The junction had 12 bases not matched to a gene; V was cut back by 7 bases and J by 4 bases.

The DNA for the CDR3 is TGTGCCAGCAGCCAAGATATTTTCACTAGCGTTCGTAGCACACCGGATACGCAGTATTTT. It translates to CASSQDIFTSVRSTPDTQYF. The rearrangement joins TRBV4-2 to TRBJ2-3, with 7 bases lining up with TRBD2. The V and J ends lost 0 bases and 6 bases, in that order; junction bases with no gene match: 21. Looked up from germline, CDR1 is LGHNA and CDR2 is YNFKEQ. This CDR3 has 20 amino acids.

This chain connects TRBV7-3 to TRBJ2-5; the match to TRBD1 covers 9 bases. This CDR3 contains 15 residues. CDR1 SGHTA and CDR2 FQGTGA come from the germline V gene. Trimming took 2 bases from V and 2 from J; bases not matched to a gene: 3. CDR3 nucleotide sequence: TGTGCCAGCAGCTTAGGACAGGGGCATCAAGAGACCCAGTACTTC. Protein product: CASSLGQGHQETQYF.